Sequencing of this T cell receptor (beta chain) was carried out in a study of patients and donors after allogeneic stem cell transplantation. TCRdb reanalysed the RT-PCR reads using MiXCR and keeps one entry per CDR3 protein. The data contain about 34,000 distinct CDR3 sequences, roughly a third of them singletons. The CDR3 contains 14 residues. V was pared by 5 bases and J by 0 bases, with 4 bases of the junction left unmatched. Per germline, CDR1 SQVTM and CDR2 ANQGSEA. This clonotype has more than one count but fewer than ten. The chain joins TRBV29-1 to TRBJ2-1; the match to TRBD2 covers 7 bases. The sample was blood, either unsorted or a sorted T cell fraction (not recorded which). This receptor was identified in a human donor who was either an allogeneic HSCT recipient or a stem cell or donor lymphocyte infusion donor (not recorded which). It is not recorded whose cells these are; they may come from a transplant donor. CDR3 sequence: CSVWWEGSYNEQFF. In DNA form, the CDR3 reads TGCAGCGTTTGGTGGGAGGGCTCCTACAATGAGCAGTTCTTC.